Listed here are 11 T cell receptor beta chains from one sample, sequenced in a study of response to subunit inactivated influenza vaccine. One entry per CDR3 protein, called by TCRdb with MiXCR from the RT-PCR reads. This sample has approximately 500,000 distinct CDR3 sequences, with 10% to 15% found just once. The sample was PBMCs from blood, taken 40 to 50 days after vaccination. The receptors originated from a man aged 50 or older who received an inactivated influenza vaccine.

This clonotype was seen repeatedly, ten times or more. This chain joins TRBV7-2 and TRBJ2-3, with D hard to call. The germline V gene has CDR1 SGHTA and CDR2 FQGNSA. V gave up 11 bases and J gave up 0 bases, with 15 bases separating them. The CDR3 covers 14 residues. The CDR3 loop is CACAPPASTDTQYF. CDR3 DNA: TGTGCCTGCGCCCCCCCCGCCAGCACAGATACGCAGTATTTT.

This clonotype came up a few times. The chain has TRBV5-6 and TRBJ2-4, with D uncertain. This CDR3 spans 14 amino acids. Trimming took off 2 bases at V and 3 bases at J, with 9 bases between the two ends. Germline CDR1 reads SGHDT; CDR2 reads YYEEEE. CDR3 DNA sequence: TGTGCCAGCAGCTTTTGGGTTGGCAAAAACATTCAGTACTTC. It codes for CASSFWVGKNIQYF.

This clonotype was recorded a few times. This chain uses TRBV5-1 with TRBJ2-1; TRBD2 aligns across 9 bases. Germline V gene data show CDR1 as SGHRS and CDR2 as YFSETQ. The CDR3 is made up of 13 amino acids. The V gene end was trimmed by 2 bases and the J gene end by 12 bases; junction bases not matched to a gene: 6. CDR3 sequence (DNA): TGCGCCAGCAGCTTTCGGCGGGGGGGCGCGCAGTTCTTC. This gives the protein CASSFRRGGAQFF.

The V gene is TRBV7-2, the J gene TRBJ2-5; D is tentatively TRBD1 or TRBD2 (5 bases each). The V gene's germline CDR1 is SGHTA and CDR2 FQGNSA. Trimming took off 5 bases at V and 9 bases at J, with 16 bases between the two ends. CDR3 length: 13 residues. The CDR3 loop reads CASSLRGEGSQYF. CDR3 bases: TGTGCCAGCAGCCTGAGGGGTGAAGGGTCCCAGTACTTC.

Concerning this clonotype itself: A junction boundary mismatches the germline segment, possibly from a read error. The chain recombines TRBV24-1 with TRBJ1-2; 9 positions agree with TRBD1. CDR1 is KGHDR, CDR2 SFDVKD, per germline. CDR3 size: 16 residues. The CDR3 DNA is TGTGCCACCAGTGATCCAGCCGGGACAGGGAACTATGGTTACACCTTC. It encodes CATSDPAGTGNYGYTF.

This clonotype has a handful of counts. The rearrangement uses TRBV7-9 and TRBJ2-1, with TRBD2 identical over 10 bases. CDR1 and CDR2 (germline): SEHNR, FQNEAQ (reference sequence). The CDR3 spans 15 residues. V shed 8 bases and J 7 bases; nucleotides not matched to a gene: 11. The CDR3 region is CASAYSGRARNEQFF. CDR3 nucleotide sequence: TGTGCCAGCGCATACAGCGGGAGGGCAAGGAATGAGCAGTTCTTC. Drawing the rest from reference TRBV7-9 and TRBJ2-1, the complete variable domain is DTGVSQNPRHKITKRGQNVTFRCDPISEHNRLYWYRQTLGQGPEFLTYFQNEAQLEKSRLLSDRFSAERPKGSFSTLEIQRTEQGDSAMYLCASAYSGRARNEQFFGPGTRLTVL.

This clonotype was detected only a few times. This chain links TRBV12-3 or TRBV12-4 with TRBJ2-7, with 10 bases fitting TRBD2. The V gene end was trimmed by 3 bases and the J gene end by 7 bases; junction bases not matched to a gene: 9. There are 15 residues in the CDR3. CDR3 coding DNA: TGTGCCAGCAGTTTGTTTTTTAGCGGGAGGTTTGAGCAGTACTTC. It is translated as CASSLFFSGRFEQYF.

In this sample, this clonotype turned up many times. The genes are TRBV7-9 and TRBJ1-2, with a tentative D call TRBD1 (5 bases). The CDR3 length is 15 residues. From germline, CDR1 is SEHNR and CDR2 FQNEAQ (reference sequence). Trimming stripped 5 bases from V and 2 bases from J, with 15 bases between. CDR3 DNA: TGTGCCAGCAGCGGCCATCTACCAGGGAACTATGGCTACACCTTC. Translation: CASSGHLPGNYGYTF.

The rearrangement joins TRBV18 to TRBJ2-4; D unclear. Trimming took 2 bases from V and 1 from J, leaving 9 bases between them. CDR1 KGHSH and CDR2 LQKENI come from the germline V gene. CDR3 size: 15 residues. CDR3 protein: CASSPGLLAKNIQYF. The CDR3 coding sequence is TGTGCCAGCTCACCAGGATTACTTGCCAAAAACATTCAGTACTTC.

This clonotype has a count of ten or more. The V gene is TRBV18, the J gene TRBJ1-5; D not resolved. Between the trimmed V and J ends, which lost 5 bases and 2 bases, there was a span of 10 bases. This CDR3 is 14 amino acids long. Germline V CDR1 and CDR2: KGHSH, LQKENI. CDR3 DNA sequence: TGTGCCAGCTCATCTAGGCGAGGCAATCAGCCCCAGCATTTT. Its protein is CASSSRRGNQPQHF.

This clonotype was seen at least ten times. This chain joins TRBV20-1 and TRBJ2-2; 7 bases are a match to TRBD2. V lost 1 base to trimming and J lost 6 bases; unmatched junction nucleotides: 5. This CDR3 is built from 14 residues. Germline assignment: CDR1 DFQATT and CDR2 SNEGSKA (reference sequence). This chain's CDR3 is CSARVEGGPGELFF. CDR3 DNA sequence: TGCAGTGCTAGAGTTGAGGGAGGGCCCGGGGAGCTGTTTTTT.